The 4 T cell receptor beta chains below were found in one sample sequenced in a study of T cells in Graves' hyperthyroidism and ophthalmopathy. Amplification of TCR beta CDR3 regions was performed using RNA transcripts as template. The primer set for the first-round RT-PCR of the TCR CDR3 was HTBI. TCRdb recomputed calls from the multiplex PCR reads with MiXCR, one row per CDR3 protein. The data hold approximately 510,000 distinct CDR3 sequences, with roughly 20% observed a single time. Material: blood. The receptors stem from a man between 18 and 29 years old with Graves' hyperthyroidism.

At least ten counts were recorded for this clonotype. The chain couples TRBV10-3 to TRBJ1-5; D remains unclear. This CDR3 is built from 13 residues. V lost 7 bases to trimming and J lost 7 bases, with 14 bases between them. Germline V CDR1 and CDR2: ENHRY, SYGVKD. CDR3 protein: CAINEGLRQPQHF. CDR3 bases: TGTGCCATCAACGAAGGGTTGCGACAGCCCCAGCATTTT.

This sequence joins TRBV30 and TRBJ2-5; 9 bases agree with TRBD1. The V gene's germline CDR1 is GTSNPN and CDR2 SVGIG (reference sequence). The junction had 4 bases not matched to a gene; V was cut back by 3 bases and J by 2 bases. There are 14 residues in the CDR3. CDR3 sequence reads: CAWSRDRVQETQYF. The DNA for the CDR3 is TGTGCCTGGAGCCGGGACAGGGTGCAAGAGACCCAGTACTTC. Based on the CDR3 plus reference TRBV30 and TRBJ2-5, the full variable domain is SQTIHQWPATLVQPVGSPLSLECTVEGTSNPNLYWYRQAAGRGLQLLFYSVGIGQISSEVPQNLSASRPQDRQFILSSKKLLLSDSGFYLCAWSRDRVQETQYFGPGTRLLVL.

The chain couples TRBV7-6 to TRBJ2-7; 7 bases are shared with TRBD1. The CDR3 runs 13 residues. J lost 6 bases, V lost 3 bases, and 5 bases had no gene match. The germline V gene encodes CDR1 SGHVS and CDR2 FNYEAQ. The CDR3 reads CASSFRDSSEQYF. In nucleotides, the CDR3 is TGTGCCAGCAGCTTCAGGGACAGCTCCGAGCAGTACTTC.

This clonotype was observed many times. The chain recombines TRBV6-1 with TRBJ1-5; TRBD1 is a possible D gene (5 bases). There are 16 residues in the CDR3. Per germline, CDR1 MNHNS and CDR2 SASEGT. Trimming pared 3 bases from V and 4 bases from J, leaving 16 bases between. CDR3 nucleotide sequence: TGTGCCAGCAGTGACGGCTGGGCGGGGGTAAATCAGCCCCAGCATTTT. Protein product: CASSDGWAGVNQPQHF.